This TCR beta chain was captured in a study of shared clonotypes between healthy human individuals. To note about this clone: This may be a read error: a much more frequent sequence differs by one nucleotide. The sample contains more than one DNA sequence encoding this CDR3.

This CDR3 has 18 amino acids. With 0 bases removed from V and 7 bases from J, the gap between germline ends came to 22 bases. The germline V gene has CDR1 MGHRA and CDR2 YSYEKL. TCRdb's table, derived via immunoSEQ multiplex PCR, lists solely in-frame clones and lacks some. This table has some 470,000 clones, around 80% appearing once. The receptor was derived from a woman aged 40 to 50 in good health. Some clones in this sample may be carry-over from other donors' samples. This chain connects TRBV4-1 to TRBJ2-1, with D perhaps assigned TRBD1 or TRBD2 (5 bases each). Sequences were obtained from PBMCs. CDR3: CASSQDREGTGIGNEQFF. CDR3 DNA: TGCGCCAGCAGCCAAGATCGAGAAGGGACGGGGATCGGGAATGAGCAGTTCTTC.